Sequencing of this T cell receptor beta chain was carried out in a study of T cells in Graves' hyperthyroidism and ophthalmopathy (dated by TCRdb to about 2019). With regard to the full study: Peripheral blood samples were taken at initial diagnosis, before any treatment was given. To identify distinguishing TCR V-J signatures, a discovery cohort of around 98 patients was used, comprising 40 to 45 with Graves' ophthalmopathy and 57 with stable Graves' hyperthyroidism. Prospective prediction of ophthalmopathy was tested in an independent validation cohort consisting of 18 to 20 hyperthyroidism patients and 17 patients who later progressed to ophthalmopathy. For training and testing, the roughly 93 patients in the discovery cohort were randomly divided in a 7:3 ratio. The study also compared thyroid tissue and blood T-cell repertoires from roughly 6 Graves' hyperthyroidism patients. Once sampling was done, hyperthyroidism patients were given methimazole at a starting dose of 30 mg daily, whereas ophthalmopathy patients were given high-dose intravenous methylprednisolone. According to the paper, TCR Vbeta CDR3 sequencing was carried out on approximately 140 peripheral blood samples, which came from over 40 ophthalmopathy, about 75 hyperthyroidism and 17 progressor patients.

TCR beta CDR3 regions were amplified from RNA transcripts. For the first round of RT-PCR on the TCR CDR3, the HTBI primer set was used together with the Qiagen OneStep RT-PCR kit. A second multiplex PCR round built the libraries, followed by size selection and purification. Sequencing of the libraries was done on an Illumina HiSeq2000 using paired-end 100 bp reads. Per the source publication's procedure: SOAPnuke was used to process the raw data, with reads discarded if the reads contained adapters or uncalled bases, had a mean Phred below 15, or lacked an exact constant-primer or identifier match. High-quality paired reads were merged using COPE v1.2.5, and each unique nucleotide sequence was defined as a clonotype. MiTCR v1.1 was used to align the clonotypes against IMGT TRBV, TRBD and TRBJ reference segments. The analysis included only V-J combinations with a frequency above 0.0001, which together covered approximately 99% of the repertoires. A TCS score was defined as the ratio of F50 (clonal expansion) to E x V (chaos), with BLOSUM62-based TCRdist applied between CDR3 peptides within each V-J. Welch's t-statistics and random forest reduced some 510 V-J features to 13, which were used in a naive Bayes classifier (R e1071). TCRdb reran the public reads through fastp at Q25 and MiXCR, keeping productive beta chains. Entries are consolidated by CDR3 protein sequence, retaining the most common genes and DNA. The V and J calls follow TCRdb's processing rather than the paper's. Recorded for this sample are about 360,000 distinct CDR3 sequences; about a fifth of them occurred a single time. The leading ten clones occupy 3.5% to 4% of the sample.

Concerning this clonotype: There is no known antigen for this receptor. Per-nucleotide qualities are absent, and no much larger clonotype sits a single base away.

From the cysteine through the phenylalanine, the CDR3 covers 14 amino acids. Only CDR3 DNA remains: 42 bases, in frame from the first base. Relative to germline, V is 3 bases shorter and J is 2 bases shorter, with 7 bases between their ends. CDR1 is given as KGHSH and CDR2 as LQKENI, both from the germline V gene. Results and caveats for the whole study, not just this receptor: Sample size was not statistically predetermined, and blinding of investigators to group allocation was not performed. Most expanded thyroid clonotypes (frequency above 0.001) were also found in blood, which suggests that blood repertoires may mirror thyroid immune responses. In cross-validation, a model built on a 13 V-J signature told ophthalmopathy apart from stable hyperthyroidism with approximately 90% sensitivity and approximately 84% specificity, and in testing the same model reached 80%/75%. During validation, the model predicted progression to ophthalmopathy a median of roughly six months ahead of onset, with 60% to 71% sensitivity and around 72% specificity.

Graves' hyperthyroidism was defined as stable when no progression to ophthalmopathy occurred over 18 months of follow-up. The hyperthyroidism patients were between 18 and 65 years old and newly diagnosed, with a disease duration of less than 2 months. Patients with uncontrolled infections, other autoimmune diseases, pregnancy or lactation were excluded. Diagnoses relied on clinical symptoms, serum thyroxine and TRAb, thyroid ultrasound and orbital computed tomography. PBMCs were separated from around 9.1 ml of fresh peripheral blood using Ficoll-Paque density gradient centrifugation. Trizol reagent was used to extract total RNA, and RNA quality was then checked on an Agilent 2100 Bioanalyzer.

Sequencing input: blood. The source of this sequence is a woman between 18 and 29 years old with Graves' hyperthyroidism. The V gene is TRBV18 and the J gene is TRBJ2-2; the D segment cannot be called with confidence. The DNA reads TGTGCCAGCTCACCTAGACAAAACACCGGGGAGCTGTTTTTT. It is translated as CASSPRQNTGELFF. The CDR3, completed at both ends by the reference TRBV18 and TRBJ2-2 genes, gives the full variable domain NAGVMQNPRHLVRRRGQEARLRCSPMKGHSHVYWYRQLPEEGLKFMVYLQKENIIDESGMPKERFSAEFPKEGPSILRIQQVVRGDSAAYFCASSPRQNTGELFFGEGSRLTVL.